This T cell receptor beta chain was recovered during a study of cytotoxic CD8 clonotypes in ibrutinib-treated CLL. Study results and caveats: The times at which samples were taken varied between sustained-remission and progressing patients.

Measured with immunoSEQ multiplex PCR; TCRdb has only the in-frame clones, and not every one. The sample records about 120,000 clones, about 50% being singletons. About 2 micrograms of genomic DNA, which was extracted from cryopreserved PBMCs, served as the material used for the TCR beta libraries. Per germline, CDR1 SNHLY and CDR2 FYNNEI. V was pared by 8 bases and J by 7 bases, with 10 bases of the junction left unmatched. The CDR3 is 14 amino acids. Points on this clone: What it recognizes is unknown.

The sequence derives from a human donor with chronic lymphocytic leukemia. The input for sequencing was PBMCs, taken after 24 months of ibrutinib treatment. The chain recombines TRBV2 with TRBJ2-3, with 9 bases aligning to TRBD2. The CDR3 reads CASVGGGAVNTQYF. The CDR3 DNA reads TGTGCCAGCGTGGGCGGGGGGGCCGTAAATACGCAGTATTTT.